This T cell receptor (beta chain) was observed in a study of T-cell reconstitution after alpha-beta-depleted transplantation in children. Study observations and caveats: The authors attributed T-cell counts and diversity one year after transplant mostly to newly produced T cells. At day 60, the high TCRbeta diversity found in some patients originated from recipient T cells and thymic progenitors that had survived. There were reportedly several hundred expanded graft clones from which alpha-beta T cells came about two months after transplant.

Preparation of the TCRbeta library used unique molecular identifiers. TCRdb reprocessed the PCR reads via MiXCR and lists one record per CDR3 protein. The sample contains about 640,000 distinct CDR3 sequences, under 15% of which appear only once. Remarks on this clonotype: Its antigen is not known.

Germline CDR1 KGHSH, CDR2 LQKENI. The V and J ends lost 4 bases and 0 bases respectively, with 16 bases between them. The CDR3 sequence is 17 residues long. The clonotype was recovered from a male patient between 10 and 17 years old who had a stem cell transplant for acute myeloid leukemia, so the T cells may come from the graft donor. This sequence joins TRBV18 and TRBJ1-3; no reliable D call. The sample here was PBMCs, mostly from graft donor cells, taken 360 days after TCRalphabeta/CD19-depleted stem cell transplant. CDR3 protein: CASSLEKTRDSGNTIYF. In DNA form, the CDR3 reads TGTGCCAGCTCACTCGAAAAGACCCGGGACTCTGGAAACACCATATATTTT.